This T cell receptor (beta chain) comes out of a study of cytomegalovirus exposure and HLA in healthy donors. Whole-study results and caveats: Most observed TCR sequences were rare, whereas some public TCRs were detected in many donors. An analysis done earlier found most TCR beta V segments productive about 87% or about 30% of the time. Cytomegalovirus-associated status was assigned to around 160 TCR beta chains.

It was with 60 Vbeta and 13 Jbeta primers that the PCR ran. TCRdb keeps only in-frame clones here, not all; method: immunoSEQ multiplex PCR. This sample has 250,000 to 350,000 clones, with approximately 90% found just once. Germline CDR1 reads MNHEY; CDR2 reads SVGAGI. The ends were cut back, 0 bases at V and 1 base at J, with 13 bases in the middle. CDR3 length: 16 amino acids. A word on this clone: Its target is unknown.

The chain joins TRBV6-5 to TRBJ2-7; tentative D call: TRBD1 (7 bases). Sequencing used PBMCs. This TCR was recovered from a middle-aged man in good health and CMV-seropositive. Here the CDR3 DNA reads TGTGCCAGCAGTTACTCCAGGAGGGGGCGATCCTACGAGCAGTACTTC. Encoded protein: CASSYSRRGRSYEQYF.